These T cell receptor beta chains were read from a single sample in a study of post-analysis software for immune sequencing data. MiXCR was run by TCRdb on the PCR reads, yielding one entry per CDR3 protein. The table has roughly 700,000 distinct CDR3 sequences, less than 35% seen once. Specimen: blood. These receptors were taken from a girl aged 10 to 17 with multiple sclerosis. CDR3s include the opening cysteine and the closing phenylalanine or tryptophan. A D gene is named only where the DNA matches it firmly. The size entry is marked missing in some rows and otherwise reads once, few, many or a size class.

>TRBV27|TRBJ2-7|.|once
CASSITPTAEQYF
TGTGCCAGCAGTATCACCCCAACGGCCGAGCAGTACTTC
>TRBV19|TRBJ2-3|.|few
CASSIGVGTDTQYF
TGTGCCAGTAGTATAGGTGTCGGCACAGATACGCAGTATTTT
>TRBV7-2|TRBJ2-7|.|few
CASSLVGAEQYF
TGTGCCAGCAGCTTAGTCGGGGCCGAGCAGTACTTC
>TRBV27|TRBJ2-5|.|few
CASSLSGSGTQYF
TGTGCCAGCAGTTTAAGCGGTTCGGGGACCCAGTACTTC
>TRBV5-1|TRBJ1-2|.|.
CASSPAGAGGHTF
TGCGCCAGCTCCCCGGCTGGGGCGGGTGGCCACACCTTC
>TRBV27|TRBJ1-1|.|.
CASSLGRGQAFF
TGTGCCAGTAGTTTGGGCCGGGGGCAAGCTTTCTTT
>TRBV28|TRBJ2-7|.|.
CASGRAEQYF
TGTGCCAGCGGACGTGCGGAGCAGTACTTC
>TRBV5-1|TRBJ2-5|.|.
CASIHRKGDQETQYF
TGTGCCAGCATCCATAGGAAAGGGGATCAAGAGACCCAGTACTTC
>TRBV29-1|TRBJ2-2|.|few
CSVPAGSGARGTGELFF
TGCAGCGTGCCCGCAGGATCGGGGGCGCGGGGCACCGGGGAGCTGTTTTTT
>TRBV10-3|TRBJ2-6|.|few
CAISESVGAGANVLTF
TGTGCCATCAGTGAGTCTGTTGGGGCTGGGGCCAACGTCCTGACTTTC
>TRBV5-1|TRBJ1-5|.|.
CASSWTVGNQPQHF
TGCGCCAGCAGCTGGACTGTAGGCAATCAGCCCCAGCATTTT
>TRBV11-2|TRBJ2-5|TRBD1|few
CASSLTYGQGTVRQTQYF
TGTGCCAGCAGCCTAACTTACGGACAGGGCACTGTAAGACAGACCCAGTACTTC
>TRBV28|TRBJ2-5|.|once
CASREGQQCQETQYF
TGTGCCAGCAGGGAGGGACAGCAGTGCCAAGAGACCCAGTACTTC
>TRBV20-1|TRBJ2-1|.|few
CSASRNEFYNEQFF
TGCAGTGCTAGTCGAAATGAGTTCTACAATGAGCAGTTCTTC
>TRBV7-2|TRBJ2-5|.|few
CASSPNPVKETQYF
TGTGCCAGCAGCCCAAACCCAGTGAAAGAGACCCAGTACTTC
>TRBV6-5|TRBJ1-2|TRBD1|few
CATGQIDYTF
TGTGCCACGGGACAGATAGACTACACCTTC
>TRBV6-1|TRBJ2-1|TRBD2|few
CASGERGLIWYEQFF
TGTGCCAGCGGTGAGCGGGGACTGATCTGGTATGAGCAGTTCTTC
>TRBV29-1|TRBJ2-7|.|.
CSVGPAPGHEQYF
TGCAGCGTTGGCCCAGCCCCGGGCCACGAGCAGTACTTC
>TRBV5-1|TRBJ2-3|TRBD1|.
CASRATGLSFPLRDTQYF
TGCGCCAGCAGAGCGACAGGGTTGTCCTTCCCCTTACGGGATACGCAGTATTTT
>TRBV11-2|TRBJ2-5|.|.
CASSYTGLPQYF
TGTGCCAGCAGCTACACGGGACTTCCTCAGTACTTC
>TRBV6-1|TRBJ2-4|.|.
CASSNRGGDPKNIQYF
TGTGCCAGCAGCAATCGAGGAGGGGACCCTAAAAACATTCAGTACTTC
>TRBV9|TRBJ2-3|.|few
CASTPWGSSSPGLGTTDTQYF
TGTGCCAGCACCCCGTGGGGCAGCTCATCACCGGGACTTGGGACCACAGATACGCAGTATTTT
>TRBV20-1|TRBJ2-1|.|few
CSASLVGYNEQFF
TGCAGTGCTAGTTTGGTGGGATACAATGAGCAGTTCTTC
>TRBV20-1|TRBJ2-2|.|.
CSARDSGQESGELFF
TGCAGTGCTAGAGATTCAGGACAAGAATCCGGGGAGCTGTTTTTT
>TRBV5-1|TRBJ1-1|.|.
CASSKDGVSNTEAFF
TGCGCCAGCAGCAAAGATGGGGTCTCAAACACCGAAGCTTTCTTT
>TRBV10-2|TRBJ2-7|TRBD2|.
CASRVSGTSGSGEQYF
TGCGCCAGCAGGGTCTCCGGGACTAGCGGGAGCGGCGAGCAGTACTTC
>TRBV12-3/TRBV12-4|TRBJ1-5|TRBD1|few
CASSRQGFNQPQHF
TGTGCCAGCAGCCGACAGGGATTCAATCAGCCCCAGCATTTT
>TRBV4-3|TRBJ1-5|.|.
CASSQDMGGNQPQHF
TGCGCCAGCAGCCAAGATATGGGGGGGAATCAGCCCCAGCATTTT
>TRBV27|TRBJ1-2|.|.
CASSFRRWDSYTF
TGTGCCAGCAGTTTTAGGAGGTGGGACAGCTACACCTTC
>TRBV3-1|TRBJ2-7|.|.
CASSFGQQIYEQYF
TGTGCCAGCAGCTTCGGTCAGCAGATCTACGAGCAGTACTTC
>TRBV18|TRBJ1-5|.|few
CASSPTSQPQHF
TGTGCCAGCTCACCAACCTCTCAGCCCCAGCATTTT
>TRBV29-1|TRBJ2-7|.|few
CSVQVPGRGSYEQYF
TGCAGCGTACAAGTTCCCGGCCGTGGCTCCTACGAGCAGTACTTC
>TRBV7-2|TRBJ2-1|TRBD1|few
CASSWTGTGNEQFF
TGTGCCAGCAGCTGGACCGGGACAGGGAATGAGCAGTTCTTC
>TRBV5-4|TRBJ2-7|TRBD2|.
CASSRSGRLYEQYF
TGTGCCAGCAGTCGTAGCGGGAGGCTGTACGAGCAGTACTTC
>TRBV2|TRBJ2-5|.|.
CASTWGRGETQYF
TGTGCCAGCACCTGGGGGCGTGGAGAGACCCAGTACTTC
>TRBV6-5|TRBJ2-7|.|.
CASSSGRLSSYEQYF
TGTGCCAGCAGTTCCGGACGTCTAAGCTCCTACGAGCAGTACTTC
>TRBV4-1|TRBJ2-3|TRBD2|.
CASSQERGVSTDTQYF
TGCGCCAGCAGCCAAGAACGGGGGGTAAGCACAGATACGCAGTATTTT
>TRBV5-1|TRBJ2-1|TRBD1|.
CASSLVGTAAYNERFF
TGCGCCAGCAGCTTGGTTGGGACAGCAGCCTACAATGAGCGGTTCTTC
>TRBV5-5|TRBJ1-4|.|.
CASSLGPARTNEKLFF
TGTGCCAGCAGCTTGGGGCCCGCTCGAACTAATGAAAAACTGTTTTTT
>TRBV15|TRBJ2-1|TRBD1|few
CATSRDRAPYNEQFF
TGTGCCACCAGCCGGGACAGGGCCCCCTACAATGAGCAGTTCTTC
>TRBV29-1|TRBJ2-1|.|few
CSVEPSYNEQFF
TGCAGCGTCGAACCCTCCTACAATGAGCAGTTCTTC
>TRBV15|TRBJ2-1|.|.
CATSPLRTEYNEQFF
TGTGCCACCAGCCCGTTACGGACAGAATACAATGAGCAGTTCTTC